A single sample is the source of the 29 T cell receptor beta chains below, sequenced in a study of OX40 agonist ivuxolimab in advanced cancers. Produced via immunoSEQ multiplex PCR; TCRdb's table is partial and in-frame only. The sample carries tens of thousands of clones, about 90% recorded once. This sample comprised CD4+ or CD8+ T cells sorted from blood, obtained in a trial of the OX40 agonist ivuxolimab. Receptor source: an adult with an advanced solid tumor such as melanoma, head and neck, liver or kidney cancer.

This chain joins TRBV6-5 and TRBJ2-5, with a weak D call TRBD1 (6 bases). Germline lookup yields CDR1 MNHEY and CDR2 SVGAGI. This CDR3 comprises 14 residues. Between the trimmed V and J ends, which lost 7 bases and 0 bases, there was a span of 12 bases. The CDR3 loop is CASNERGNQETQYF. The CDR3 bases are TGTGCCAGCAACGAGAGGGGGAACCAAGAGACCCAGTACTTC.

The chain carries TRBV27 and TRBJ2-1, with D possibly TRBD2 on 5 matching bases. The CDR3 length is 16 residues. V dropped 3 bases and J dropped 0 bases, with 12 bases sitting between them. The germline V gene has CDR1 MNHEY and CDR2 SMNVEV (reference sequence). The CDR3 loop is CASSLGPGSSYNEQFF. The CDR3, as DNA: TGTGCCAGCAGTTTGGGCCCGGGGAGCTCCTACAATGAGCAGTTCTTC.

The chain is built from TRBV7-8 and TRBJ1-1; D uncertain. The CDR3 runs 16 residues. Germline CDR1 SGHVS, CDR2 FQNEAQ. The V gene lost 1 base and the J gene lost 6 bases, with 18 bases spanning the gap. The CDR3 is CASSLEVGRSLAEAFF. CDR3 coding DNA: TGTGCCAGCAGCTTAGAGGTTGGCCGGTCCCTCGCTGAAGCTTTCTTT. Filled out from reference TRBV7-8 and TRBJ1-1, the complete variable domain reads GAGVSQSPRYKVAKRGQDVALRCDPISGHVSLFWYQQALGQGPEFLTYFQNEAQLDKSGLPSDRFFAERPEGSVSTLKIQRTQQEDSAVYLCASSLEVGRSLAEAFFGQGTRLTVV.

The gene calls are TRBV7-3 and TRBJ1-1; tentatively, D is TRBD1 (6 bases). Germline V gene lookup returns CDR1 SGHTA and CDR2 FQGTGA. This CDR3 is 13 amino acids long. The V and J ends lost 5 bases and 7 bases respectively, with 14 bases between them. The CDR3: CASSTVGGDEAFF. DNA of the CDR3: TGTGCCAGCAGCACAGTAGGGGGGGATGAAGCTTTCTTT.

This CDR3 reads CASAGEEETQYF. CDR3 nucleotides: TGTGCCTCAGCGGGAGAGGAGGAGACCCAGTACTTC. V and J are TRBV9 and TRBJ2-5, with 8 bases that match TRBD2. Germline CDR1 and CDR2: SGDLS and YYNGEE. This CDR3 spans 12 amino acids. V shed 10 bases, J shed 5 bases, and the junction held 7 bases outside the gene matches.

The gene calls are TRBV7-9 and TRBJ2-3, with unresolved D. The CDR3 is made up of 17 amino acids. Trimming stripped 0 bases from V and 0 bases from J, with 13 bases between. CDR1 is SEHNR and CDR2 is FQNEAQ in the germline V gene (reference sequence). DNA of the CDR3: TGTGCCAGCAGCTTAGCGAGTGGCGGAATAAGCACAGATACGCAGTATTTT. Protein: CASSLASGGISTDTQYF. Full variable domain (missing parts from reference TRBV7-9 and TRBJ2-3): DTGVSQNPRHKITKRGQNVTFRCDPISEHNRLYWYRQTLGQGPEFLTYFQNEAQLEKSRLLSDRFSAERPKGSFSTLEIQRTEQGDSAMYLCASSLASGGISTDTQYFGPGTRLTVL.

This clone has just one count. The chain carries TRBV14 and TRBJ2-1; D unclear. The V end was cut by 4 bases, the J end by 1 base, with 11 bases between. The CDR3 has 15 residues. Looked up from germline, CDR1 is SGHDN and CDR2 is FVKESK. CDR3 residues: CASSPRIKSYNEQFF. The CDR3 DNA sequence: TGTGCCAGCAGCCCCCGGATCAAATCCTACAATGAGCAGTTCTTC.

The chain uses TRBV5-1 and TRBJ2-3, with D tentatively TRBD2 (5 bases). This CDR3 has 13 residues. The germline V gene has CDR1 SGHRS and CDR2 YFSETQ. Deletions cut 2 bases from V and 5 bases from J, with 9 bases between. CDR3 sequence (DNA): TGCGCCAGCAGCTTCAGTCGGGGAGATACGCAGTATTTT. Translating it yields CASSFSRGDTQYF.

This rearrangement joins TRBV28 to TRBJ1-5; maybe TRBD1 (6 bases). Germline lookup yields CDR1 MDHEN and CDR2 SYDVKM. Deletions cut 6 bases from V and 0 bases from J, with 12 bases between. This CDR3 contains 15 residues. CDR3 residues: CASRGTSYSNQPQHF. The CDR3 nucleotides are TGTGCCAGCAGAGGGACAAGCTATAGCAATCAGCCCCAGCATTTT.

This clone was counted once. The chain employs TRBV7-3 and TRBJ2-2, with no clear D. CDR3 length: 13 amino acids. Trimming removed 5 bases from V and 11 bases from J, with 15 bases in between. Germline values: CDR1 SGHTA, CDR2 FQGTGA. CDR3 sequence: CASSQSLFSELFF. CDR3 sequence (DNA): TGTGCCAGCAGCCAAAGCCTATTCTCTGAGCTGTTTTTT. Combining the CDR3 with reference TRBV7-3 and TRBJ2-2 gives the whole variable domain GAGVSQTPSNKVTEKGKYVELRCDPISGHTALYWYRQSLGQGPEFLIYFQGTGAADDSGLPNDRFFAVRPEGSVSTLKIQRTERGDSAVYLCASSQSLFSELFFGEGSRLTVL.

V and J are TRBV4-3 and TRBJ1-4, with 7 positions matching TRBD1. Unmatched junction bases numbered 7, after V lost 1 base and J lost 14 bases. The CDR3 has 13 residues. Germline assignment: CDR1 LGHNA and CDR2 YSLEER. In DNA, the CDR3 is TGCGCCAGCAGCCAAGGGGGGGGACAGACGCTGTTTTTT. Its protein is CASSQGGGQTLFF.

J is TRBJ2-7 and V is TRBV5-6; 13 positions match TRBD2. J lost 6 bases, V lost 2 bases, and 2 bases had no gene match. Germline CDR1 is SGHDT and CDR2 is YYEEEE. The CDR3 consists of 14 residues. The CDR3 loop is CASSLTSGRGEQYF. The CDR3 coding sequence is TGTGCCAGCAGCTTAACTAGCGGGAGGGGCGAGCAGTACTTC.

The rearrangement links TRBV11-3 to TRBJ2-5, with a tentative D call TRBD1 (6 bases). Germline assignment: CDR1 SGHNT and CDR2 YENEEA. The CDR3 runs 16 residues. Trimming took off 4 bases at V and 0 bases at J, with 15 bases between the two ends. CDR3 nucleotides: TGTGCCAGCAGCTCACCTCGAGGACAGTACCAAGAGACCCAGTACTTC. Its protein is CASSSPRGQYQETQYF.

V is TRBV4-3 and J is TRBJ2-1, with D possibly TRBD1 on 6 matching bases. The CDR3 extends over 14 amino acids. Trimming shortened V by 3 bases and J by 6 bases, and 12 bases separated the two germline ends. Germline V CDR1 and CDR2: LGHNA, YSLEER. The CDR3, as DNA: TGCGCCAGCAGCCAGGGGGCTGTGGCCAATGAGCAGTTCTTC. Amino acid sequence: CASSQGAVANEQFF.

The CDR3 region has the DNA TGTGCCAGCAGCTTTGATCTATCTGGGGCCAACGTCCTGACTTTC. It is translated as CASSFDLSGANVLTF. This rearrangement joins TRBV5-4 to TRBJ2-6; D is unclear. This CDR3 has 15 residues. Germline V gene data show CDR1 as SGHNT and CDR2 as YYREEE (reference sequence). V lost 2 bases and J 1 base, leaving 7 bases between the germline ends.

The V and J genes are TRBV9 and TRBJ2-5; TRBD2 aligns across 9 bases. Unmatched junction bases numbered 5, after V lost 3 bases and J lost 5 bases. The CDR3 runs to 14 residues. Germline-derived CDR1 and CDR2 are SGDLS and YYNGEE. The CDR3 DNA reads TGTGCCAGCAGCGCTAGCGGGGTCCGGGAGACCCAGTACTTC. This sequence encodes CASSASGVRETQYF.

The chain is built from TRBV28 and TRBJ1-1; TRBD1 matches 7 bases. The CDR3 spans 15 residues. After removal of 5 bases from V and 8 bases from J, the junction contained 14 bases not matched to a gene. Germline lookup yields CDR1 MDHEN and CDR2 SYDVKM. CDR3 nucleotide sequence: TGTGCCAGCAGTCCCATCGACAGGGAAGTCACCGAAGCTTTCTTT. Translated, it gives CASSPIDREVTEAFF.

The gene calls are TRBV7-2 and TRBJ2-7; D not resolved. The germline CDR1 and CDR2 sequences are SGHTA and FQGNSA. The CDR3 has 12 amino acids. V was shortened by 1 base and J by 2 bases, with 3 bases between the two germline ends. DNA of the CDR3: TGTGCCAGCAGCTTAGTGGCCTACGAGCAGTACTTC. Residues: CASSLVAYEQYF.

V usage is TRBV4-3 and J usage is TRBJ2-3, with no clear D. V was cut by 3 bases and J by 4 bases, with 8 bases left in between. The CDR3 contains 13 residues. The germline V gene has CDR1 LGHNA and CDR2 YSLEER. CDR3 coding DNA: TGCGCCAGCAGCCATGTTGTACCAGATACGCAGTATTTT. Its protein is CASSHVVPDTQYF.

The chain carries TRBV27 and TRBJ1-1, with 7 bases fitting TRBD1. The V gene end was trimmed by 4 bases and the J gene end by 1 base; junction bases not matched to a gene: 0. This CDR3 region has 13 residues. In germline, CDR1 is MNHEY, CDR2 SMNVEV (reference sequence). CDR3 DNA sequence: TGTGCCAGCAGTTGGACAGGGAACACTGAAGCTTTCTTT. This codes for CASSWTGNTEAFF.

A remark on this clone: The junction and the germline gene differ at one end; a read error may be behind it. Other DNA sequences of this sample code for an identical CDR3. The gene calls are TRBV19 and TRBJ2-3, with D hard to call. CDR3 length equals 13 residues. Looked up from germline, CDR1 is LNHDA and CDR2 is SQIVND (reference sequence). The CDR3 protein is CASSIRNTDTQYF. The CDR3 nucleotides are TGCGCCAGTAGTATCAGGAACACAGATACGCAGTATTTT.

J is TRBJ2-5 and V is TRBV13, with TRBD2 matching 7 bases. The CDR3 has 14 residues. J lost 1 base, V lost 5 bases, and 4 bases had no gene match. The V gene's germline CDR1 is PRHDT and CDR2 FYEKMQ (reference sequence). In nucleotides, the CDR3 is TGTGCCAGCAGCCCCGGACTAGTCCAAGAGACCCAGTACTTC. This sequence encodes CASSPGLVQETQYF.

The chain employs TRBV11-1 and TRBJ2-2; no clear D. Germline CDR1 and CDR2: SGHAT and FQDESV (reference sequence). The CDR3 is 14 residues long. V lost 3 bases, J lost 4 bases, and 9 bases lay in between. CDR3 residues: CASSFGVVTGELFF. Here the CDR3 DNA reads TGTGCCAGCAGCTTTGGCGTTGTCACCGGGGAGCTGTTTTTT. Supplemented by reference TRBV11-1 and TRBJ2-2, the full variable domain reads EAEVAQSPRYKITEKSQAVAFWCDPISGHATLYWYRQILGQGPELLVQFQDESVVDDSQLPKDRFSAERLKGVDSTLKIQPAELGDSAMYLCASSFGVVTGELFFGEGSRLTVL.

V usage is TRBV9 and J usage is TRBJ2-1, with TRBD2 matching 14 bases. Germline-derived CDR1 and CDR2 are SGDLS and YYNGEE. The CDR3 loop spans 16 amino acids. V gave up 3 bases and J gave up 7 bases; unmatched junction bases: 6. CDR3 protein: CASSGGLAGASNEQFF. The CDR3 DNA is TGTGCCAGCAGCGGGGGACTAGCGGGAGCCTCTAATGAGCAGTTCTTC. Full variable domain (remainder filled in from reference TRBV9 and TRBJ2-1): DSGVTQTPKHLITATGQRVTLRCSPRSGDLSVYWYQQSLDQGLQFLIQYYNGEERAKGNILERFSAQQFPDLHSELNLSSLELGDSALYFCASSGGLAGASNEQFFGPGTRLTVL.

The rearrangement uses TRBV19 and TRBJ2-1; no firm D call. V shed 3 bases and J shed 9 bases, with 15 bases lying between them. The V gene's germline CDR1 is LNHDA and CDR2 SQIVND (reference sequence). The CDR3 length is 14 residues. The CDR3 region has the DNA TGTGCCAGTAGTATCCTCCGGGCGCCCGGTGAGCAGTTCTTC. Its protein is CASSILRAPGEQFF.

This sequence joins TRBV27 and TRBJ2-7, with a possible D match to TRBD2 (6 bases). CDR3 length: 15 residues. Germline loops: CDR1 MNHEY, CDR2 SMNVEV (reference sequence). Trimming took 2 bases from V and 2 from J, leaving 13 bases between them. CDR3 DNA sequence: TGTGCCAGCAGTTTAGCGGAGGGCCTCCCCTACGAGCAGTACTTC. Translated: CASSLAEGLPYEQYF.

The chain combines TRBV7-9 with TRBJ1-1; D is uncertain. This CDR3 comprises 12 residues. V gave up 5 bases and J gave up 7 bases, with 11 bases separating them. In germline, CDR1 is SEHNR, CDR2 FQNEAQ (reference sequence). CDR3 DNA sequence: TGTGCCAGCAGCCTAGGACTGGGTGAAGCTTTCTTT. Protein product: CASSLGLGEAFF.

V and J are TRBV5-1 and TRBJ2-7; no clear D gene. This CDR3 has 13 amino acids. Germline loops: CDR1 SGHRS, CDR2 YFSETQ. V was shortened by 6 bases and J by 3 bases, with 13 bases between the two germline ends. CDR3 DNA sequence: TGCGCCAGCAAATACGGGTTGGACTACGAGCAGTACTTC. It codes for CASKYGLDYEQYF. The full variable domain, its missing parts supplied by reference TRBV5-1 and TRBJ2-7, is KAGVTQTPRYLIKTRGQQVTLSCSPISGHRSVSWYQQTPGQGLQFLFEYFSETQRNKGNFPGRFSGRQFSNSRSEMNVSTLELGDSALYLCASKYGLDYEQYFGPGTRLTVT.

This clone has a single count. The V and J genes are TRBV15 and TRBJ2-2; D remains unclear. Germline values: CDR1 LNHNV, CDR2 YYDKDF (reference sequence). With 0 bases removed from V and 3 bases from J, the gap between germline ends came to 8 bases. CDR3 length equals 15 residues. The CDR3, as DNA: TGTGCCACCAGCAGAGATGGCCAACACACCGGGGAGCTGTTTTTT. This translates into CATSRDGQHTGELFF.